One and the same sample provided the 22 T cell receptor beta chains below, sequenced in a study of T cells after yellow fever vaccination. TCRdb recomputed calls from the 5' RACE reads with MiXCR, one row per CDR3 protein. The table records hundreds of thousands of distinct CDR3 sequences, roughly an eighth of them present only once. The specimen was PBMCs, collected on the day of the yellow fever booster vaccination. All receptors derive from a man aged 25 to 40 who received the YFV17D yellow fever vaccine.

Worth noting for this clonotype: Compared with germline, one end of the junction differs, possibly owing to a read error. V and J are TRBV3-1 and TRBJ2-1; D remains ambiguous. Germline V gives CDR1 LGHDT, CDR2 YNNKEL (reference sequence). The CDR3 covers 14 residues. In DNA form, the CDR3 reads TGTGCCAGCAGCCAAGGTACAGCTTTTGAGTCCCTCCACTTC. Translating gives CASSQGTAFESLHF.

There are a few counts of this clonotype. The chain carries TRBV5-5 and TRBJ1-3; D ambiguous. Germline V CDR1 and CDR2: SGHKS, YYEKEE (reference sequence). CDR3 size: 15 residues. Between the trimmed V and J ends, which lost 9 bases and 4 bases, there was a span of 20 bases. Written as DNA, the CDR3 is TGTGCCACTACCTTGGACGGACTGGGCGGAAACACCATATATTTT. Encoded protein: CATTLDGLGGNTIYF.

This clonotype was counted between two and nine times. The chain combines TRBV12-3 or TRBV12-4 with TRBJ2-1; the D is unclear. Trimming removed 5 bases from V and 4 bases from J, with 12 bases in between. The CDR3 spans 14 residues. CDR3 residues: CASSHRKYYNEQFF. For the CDR3, the DNA is TGTGCCAGCAGTCACCGAAAGTATTACAATGAGCAGTTCTTC.

The V call is TRBV5-8, the J call TRBJ2-1, with 10 bases that match TRBD2. The CDR3 sequence is 17 residues long. The V and J ends lost 2 bases and 0 bases, in that order; junction bases with no gene match: 5. Germline CDR1 is SGHTS and CDR2 is YDEGEE. CDR3 sequence: CASSFAAGGPSYNEQFF. CDR3 DNA: TGTGCCAGCAGCTTCGCAGCGGGAGGGCCCTCCTACAATGAGCAGTTCTTC.

This sequence joins TRBV20-1 and TRBJ2-1, with D unclear. This CDR3 is built from 11 residues. Germline V CDR1 and CDR2: DFQATT, SNEGSKA (reference sequence). Trimming removed 2 bases at V and 4 bases at J, with 3 bases between. CDR3 residues: CSARTYNEQFF. In nucleotides, the CDR3 is TGCAGTGCTAGAACTTACAATGAGCAGTTCTTC.

This clonotype was found a few times. The chain links TRBV7-2 to TRBJ2-7; tentative D call: TRBD1 (6 bases). The CDR3 has 15 amino acids. V was clipped by 3 bases and J by 0 bases, with 12 bases between them. From germline, CDR1 is SGHTA and CDR2 FQGNSA. The CDR3 DNA reads TGTGCCAGCAGCTTGGGGACAATGAGCTCCTACGAGCAGTACTTC. Translated: CASSLGTMSSYEQYF. Together with reference TRBV7-2 and TRBJ2-7, the CDR3 gives the full variable domain: GAGVSQSPSNKVTEKGKDVELRCDPISGHTALYWYRQSLGQGLEFLIYFQGNSAPDKSGLPSDRFSAERTGGSVSTLTIQRTQQEDSAVYLCASSLGTMSSYEQYFGPGTRLTVT.

In its sample, this clonotype was seen many times. The gene calls are TRBV24-1 and TRBJ2-1; D is uncertain. Germline-derived CDR1 and CDR2 are KGHDR and SFDVKD. The CDR3 runs 14 residues. Trimming removed 1 base from V and 10 bases from J, with 13 bases in between. In DNA form, the CDR3 reads TGTGCCACCAGTGATTTCAAGACTCCGCGCGAGCAGTTCTTC. It is translated as CATSDFKTPREQFF.

This clonotype has only a few counts. The chain has TRBV27 and TRBJ2-1; 9 nucleotides agree with TRBD2. Germline CDR1 and CDR2: MNHEY and SMNVEV (reference sequence). The CDR3 covers 18 residues. The V gene end was trimmed by 10 bases and the J gene end by 0 bases; junction bases not matched to a gene: 16. The DNA of the CDR3 is TGTGCCACCCCGGGCGGGACTAGCAAAAACAACTCCTACAATGAGCAGTTCTTC. As protein: CATPGGTSKNNSYNEQFF.

The V gene is TRBV7-2, the J gene TRBJ1-1, with a possible D match to TRBD1 (5 bases). Trimming took off 5 bases at V and 5 bases at J, with 21 bases between the two ends. Germline lookup yields CDR1 SGHTA and CDR2 FQGNSA. This CDR3 is 16 amino acids long. The CDR3 sequence is CASSPLDTTRKTEAFF. The CDR3 DNA follows: TGTGCCAGCAGCCCCCTGGACACGACTAGAAAGACTGAAGCTTTCTTT.

The chain links TRBV7-2 to TRBJ2-6, with unresolved D. The CDR3 is 16 residues long. Germline V gene sequence: CDR1 SGHTA, CDR2 FQGNSA. V was cut by 2 bases and J by 0 bases, with 8 bases left in between. This CDR3 reads CASSLRIRSGANVLTF. In DNA, the CDR3 is TGTGCCAGCAGCTTAAGGATCCGCTCTGGGGCCAACGTCCTGACTTTC. Drawing the rest from reference TRBV7-2 and TRBJ2-6, the complete variable domain is GAGVSQSPSNKVTEKGKDVELRCDPISGHTALYWYRQSLGQGLEFLIYFQGNSAPDKSGLPSDRFSAERTGGSVSTLTIQRTQQEDSAVYLCASSLRIRSGANVLTFGAGSRLTVL.

The rearrangement joins TRBV7-9 to TRBJ2-5; D could derive from TRBD1 or TRBD2 (5 bases each). In germline, CDR1 is SEHNR, CDR2 FQNEAQ (reference sequence). This CDR3 has 15 residues. The V and J ends lost 5 bases and 1 base respectively, with 14 bases between them. CDR3 in DNA: TGTGCCAGCAGCGGATCGCCCGGGACCCAAGAGACCCAGTACTTC. It encodes CASSGSPGTQETQYF.

The sample holds a few counts of this clonotype. The rearrangement joins TRBV4-1 to TRBJ2-7, with D possibly being TRBD1 (6 bases). CDR3 size: 15 residues. Germline CDR1 is MGHRA and CDR2 is YSYEKL. Between the trimmed V and J ends, which lost 0 bases and 0 bases, there was a span of 9 bases. CDR3 loop: CASSQEDSVSYEQYF. The CDR3 nucleotides are TGCGCCAGCAGCCAAGAGGACAGTGTCTCCTACGAGCAGTACTTC.

This sequence joins TRBV4-3 and TRBJ2-3, with 7 bases that match TRBD2. The CDR3 length is 15 residues. Trimming took 8 bases from V and 6 from J; bases not matched to a gene: 14. Germline V CDR1 and CDR2: LGHNA, YSLEER. The CDR3 spells CASGGERGGADTQYF. The CDR3 nucleotides read TGCGCCAGCGGGGGGGAGAGGGGAGGAGCGGATACGCAGTATTTT.

The rearrangement uses TRBV3-1 and TRBJ2-1; 13 nucleotides align to TRBD2. The CDR3 sequence is 13 residues long. Germline V gene lookup returns CDR1 LGHDT and CDR2 YNNKEL (reference sequence). The trim removed 4 bases at V and 13 bases at J, leaving 4 bases unmatched. CDR3 nucleotide sequence: TGTGCCAGCAGCCTTCCGGGACTAGCGGGACAGTTCTTC. Translating it yields CASSLPGLAGQFF.

This clonotype has more than one count but fewer than ten. The CDR3 sequence is CASKAHTLGGNQPQHF. The DNA for the CDR3 is TGTGCCAGCAAGGCCCACACCCTTGGAGGTAATCAGCCCCAGCATTTT. The V gene is TRBV6-2 or TRBV6-3, the J gene TRBJ1-5; the D is unclear. This CDR3 spans 16 amino acids. Germline V gives CDR1 MNHEY, CDR2 SVGEGT. The ends were cut back, 7 bases at V and 4 bases at J, with 20 bases in the middle.

Here the CDR3 DNA reads TGTGCCTGGAGTGTCGGGGTGAACACCGGGGAGCTGTTTTTT. Translating gives CAWSVGVNTGELFF. The chain is built from TRBV30 and TRBJ2-2; TRBD2 might be the D (5 bases). Germline CDR1 GTSNPN, CDR2 SVGIG (reference sequence). The CDR3 has 14 amino acids. With 0 bases removed from V and 1 base from J, the gap between germline ends came to 6 bases.

V and J are TRBV24-1 and TRBJ1-1, with D possibly TRBD1 on 5 matching bases. Germline V gives CDR1 KGHDR, CDR2 SFDVKD. CDR3 size: 13 residues. Trimming left V 3 bases short and J 10 bases short, with 14 bases between. The CDR3 protein is CATSDNTGSPAFF. As DNA, the CDR3 is TGTGCCACCAGTGATAATACAGGTTCGCCAGCTTTCTTT.

This clonotype was seen repeatedly, ten times or more. The chain recombines TRBV5-1 with TRBJ2-2, with TRBD2 matching over 10 bases. Germline assignment: CDR1 SGHRS and CDR2 YFSETQ. This CDR3 has 19 residues. V was pared by 4 bases and J by 2 bases, with 14 bases of the junction left unmatched. For the CDR3, the DNA is TGCGCCAGCAGCCGGCCTGAAGCGGGAGGGATCTCCAACACCGGGGAGCTGTTTTTT. It specifies CASSRPEAGGISNTGELFF.

In this sample, this clonotype turned up a few times. The chain joins TRBV5-1 to TRBJ2-1; TRBD1 or TRBD2 may be the D gene (5 bases each). V was pared by 4 bases and J by 9 bases, with 14 bases between. CDR1 and CDR2 (germline): SGHRS, YFSETQ. The CDR3 is 13 amino acids. Written as DNA, the CDR3 is TGCGCCAGCAGCCCCTGGGGGTATAGTGAGCAGTTCTTC. Translating it yields CASSPWGYSEQFF.

The genes are TRBV9 and TRBJ2-5; D unresolved. The CDR3 sequence is 13 residues long. Trimming pared 0 bases from V and 3 bases from J, leaving 6 bases between. Germline lookup yields CDR1 SGDLS and CDR2 YYNGEE. DNA for the CDR3: TGTGCCAGCAGCGTAGATGTAGAAGAGACCCAGTACTTC. It yields the protein CASSVDVEETQYF. Complete variable domain (other parts from reference TRBV9 and TRBJ2-5): DSGVTQTPKHLITATGQRVTLRCSPRSGDLSVYWYQQSLDQGLQFLIQYYNGEERAKGNILERFSAQQFPDLHSELNLSSLELGDSALYFCASSVDVEETQYFGPGTRLLVL.

This clonotype was recorded at least ten times. The genes are TRBV12-3 or TRBV12-4 and TRBJ2-1; no reliable D call. V was shortened by 2 bases and J by 7 bases, with 6 bases between the two germline ends. The CDR3 sequence is 12 residues long. CDR3 in amino acids: CASSLTRNEQFF. The CDR3 bases are TGTGCCAGCAGTTTAACCCGAAATGAGCAGTTCTTC.

The chain combines TRBV21-1 with TRBJ2-7. TRBV21-1 is a pseudogene. CDR3 length: 12 residues. The chain's CDR3 is CASSTYHTFGNF. CDR3 nucleotides: TGTGCCAGCAGCACCTACCACACCTTTGGAAACTTC.